This T cell receptor beta chain was recorded in a study of Graves' ophthalmopathy and Graves' hyperthyroidism. Trimming cost V 0 bases and J 0 bases, with 6 bases left between them. CDR1 and CDR2 from the germline V gene are SGHRS and YFSETQ. This CDR3 region has 15 residues. The study amplified TCR beta CDR3 regions using RNA transcripts. First-round RT-PCR relied on HTBI primers, and a second-round multiplex PCR came next. From the multiplex PCR reads, TCRdb called clonotypes with MiXCR, one entry per CDR3 protein. The table records about 39,000 distinct CDR3 sequences, approximately 55% of them present only once. This clonotype was counted ten times or more. Hyperthyroidism patients were newly diagnosed, ill under 2 months, and aged 18 to 65 years. Pregnancy or lactation, uncontrolled infections and other autoimmune diseases were grounds for excluding patients. Isolation of PBMCs was performed using over 9.5 ml of fresh peripheral blood.

The clonotype originates from an adult woman with stable Graves' hyperthyroidism. The V call is TRBV5-1, the J call TRBJ2-2; no definite D call. Sample: peripheral blood. The CDR3 loop reads CASSLVSPNTGELFF. The CDR3 coding sequence is TGCGCCAGCAGCTTGGTCAGCCCGAACACCGGGGAGCTGTTTTTT.